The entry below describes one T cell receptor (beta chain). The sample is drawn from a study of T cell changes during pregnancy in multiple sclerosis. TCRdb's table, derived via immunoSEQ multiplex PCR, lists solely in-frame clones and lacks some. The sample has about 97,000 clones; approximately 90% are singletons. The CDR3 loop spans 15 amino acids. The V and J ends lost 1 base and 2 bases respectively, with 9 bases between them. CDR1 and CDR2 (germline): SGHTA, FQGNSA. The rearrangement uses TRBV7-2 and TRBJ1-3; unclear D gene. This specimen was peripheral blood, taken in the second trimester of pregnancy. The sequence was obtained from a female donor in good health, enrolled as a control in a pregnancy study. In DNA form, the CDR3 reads TGTGCCAGCAGCTTAGGTCCCGGGGCTGGAAACACCATATATTTT. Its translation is CASSLGPGAGNTIYF.